Sequencing of this TCR beta chain was carried out in a study of breast tumors, draining lymph nodes, adjacent tissues. Study outcomes and limitations: Data only fit, rather than demonstrated, lymph node origin of most tumor T cells. Tumors had less TCR diversity than lymph nodes, more than nontumor tissue. Data fit most tumor T cells coming from lymph node, expanding in tumor.

Axillary draining lymph nodes of breast cancer patients supplied the node samples. The CDR3 is 14 amino acids. CDR1 and CDR2 (germline): MGHRA, YSYEKL. V lost 6 bases to trimming and J lost 6 bases, with 15 bases between them. Each CDR3 protein gets one entry after TCRdb re-called the multiplex PCR reads with MiXCR. The data hold some 97,000 distinct CDR3 sequences, with approximately 22% observed a single time. This clonotype was counted at least ten times. What it binds is unknown. The rearrangement links TRBV4-1 to TRBJ2-1, with D maybe TRBD1 (7 bases). The sequencing sample was made of axillary lymph node tissue. The TCR comes from a female donor with breast cancer. Some clones in this sample may be carry-over from other donors' samples. The CDR3 protein is CASRPTQGGNEQFF. CDR3 nucleotide sequence: TGCGCCAGCAGACCGACTCAGGGGGGCAATGAGCAGTTCTTC.